This T cell receptor (beta chain) was captured by sequencing in a study of T-cell memory formation after mild COVID-19. Study findings and constraints: Some clones that responded turned up in pre-infection memory, which suggests that cross-reactive memory joined in. From day 15 to 85, contracting clones were balanced between CD4 and CD8, whereas later expanders leaned toward CD4+. Chiefly within CM and EM were the contracting CD4+ clones; CD8+ ones were within EMRA.

Using constant-segment primers, 5'RACE produced TCR alpha and TCR beta cDNA libraries carrying sample barcodes and UMIs. TCRdb called the 5' RACE reads again in MiXCR, with one record for every CDR3 protein. The table has about 27,000 distinct CDR3 sequences, roughly 16% seen once. This clonotype was counted at least ten times. The antigen is not known. CDR1 and CDR2 from the germline V gene are SGHKS and YYEKEE (reference sequence). This CDR3 contains 16 residues. V shed 1 base and J shed 4 bases, with 14 bases lying between them. The chain joins TRBV5-5 to TRBJ1-4, with D hard to call. Sequencing used PBMCs or a T cell subset sorted from them (not recorded which). The clonotype was recovered from an adult who had mild COVID-19 (a few samples of this study predate the infection). Cell type and time point are not known. DNA for the CDR3: TGTGCCAGCAGCTTGTATGGAGCTTCCGGTAATGAAAAACTGTTTTTT. Translated, it gives CASSLYGASGNEKLFF.